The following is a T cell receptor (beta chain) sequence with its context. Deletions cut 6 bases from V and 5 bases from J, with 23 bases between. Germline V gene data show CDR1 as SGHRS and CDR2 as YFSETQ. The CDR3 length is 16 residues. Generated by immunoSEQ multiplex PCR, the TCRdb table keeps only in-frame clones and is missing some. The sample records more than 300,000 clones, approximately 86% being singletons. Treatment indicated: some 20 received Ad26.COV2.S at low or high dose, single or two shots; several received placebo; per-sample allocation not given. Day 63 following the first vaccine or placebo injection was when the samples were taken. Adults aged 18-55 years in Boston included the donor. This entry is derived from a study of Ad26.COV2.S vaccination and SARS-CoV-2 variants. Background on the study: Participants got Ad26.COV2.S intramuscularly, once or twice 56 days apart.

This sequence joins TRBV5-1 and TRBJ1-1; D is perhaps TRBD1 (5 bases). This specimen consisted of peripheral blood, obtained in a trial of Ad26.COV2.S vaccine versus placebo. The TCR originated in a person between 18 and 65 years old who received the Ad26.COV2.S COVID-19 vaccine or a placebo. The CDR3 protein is CASMTRDWIEGTEAFF. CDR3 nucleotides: TGCGCCAGCATGACGAGGGACTGGATAGAGGGGACTGAAGCTTTCTTT. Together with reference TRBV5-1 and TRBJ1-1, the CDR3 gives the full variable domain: KAGVTQTPRYLIKTRGQQVTLSCSPISGHRSVSWYQQTPGQGLQFLFEYFSETQRNKGNFPGRFSGRQFSNSRSEMNVSTLELGDSALYLCASMTRDWIEGTEAFFGQGTRLTVV.